Sequencing of this TCR beta chain was carried out in a study of blood T cells in healthy people across ages (dated by TCRdb to the mid-2010s). For the wider study: In model experiments, template switching captured roughly one uniquely barcoded TCR beta cDNA molecule for every two T cells. The study measured age-related changes in TCR beta repertoire diversity using deep sequencing normalized with unique cDNA molecular identifiers. The donors were divided into four age groups: young (average approximately 15 years), middle-aged (almost 40), aged (approximately 64) and long-lived (roughly 82). Donors of different ages were randomly distributed across sequencing lanes to avoid experimental bias. Two additional independent replicas of 1 million unique cDNA reads from the same blood draw were analyzed for two donors (one aged 18 to 29 and one aged 80 or older). Study-wide conclusions, independent of this receptor: Conclusive comparison of naive and antigen-experienced compartments was prevented by the profiling of bulk unsorted PBMCs. Total diversity estimates from one million sequenced T cells were considered lower bounds and underestimates. As age increased, observed TCR beta diversity per million T cells dropped in a roughly linear way, and a significant reduction was already evident by age around 41. The percentage of naive T cells measured by flow cytometry correlated strongly with observed TCR beta diversity. Compared with the aged group, more naive CD4+ T cells, fewer expanded clones and increased TCR diversity were shown by the long-lived group, suggesting age selection. Because donor CMV infection status was unknown, age-related changes in expanded clonotypes were potentially confounded.

The donors were roughly 40 Caucasian individuals from Russia, aged roughly 6 to 90 years, who were systemically healthy. Around 10 milliliters of peripheral blood were drawn from each donor into EDTA-treated Vacutainer tubes. Ficoll-Paque density-gradient centrifugation was used to isolate PBMCs, with at least 6 million obtained per sample. Total RNA was extracted from PBMCs with Trizol reagent, with at least 5 micrograms obtained per sample. The percentages of naive CD45RAhigh/CD27high T cells were determined by flow cytometry on a PBMC aliquot from every donor. Library method: 5' RACE. Sequencing used an Illumina HiSeq 2500. A second PCR of 7 to 11 cycles was performed with a sample-barcoded 5' primer and a J-beta primer mix. Each TCR beta cDNA molecule received a unique molecular identifier from a template-switch 5' adaptor carrying 12 random nucleotides. Each sample yielded at least 3 million CDR3-containing paired-end reads. First-strand cDNA was synthesized from all RNA with the Mint cDNA synthesis kit, primed by a TRBC-specific oligonucleotide. All cDNA was treated with uracil-DNA glycosylase and then went through a first 18-cycle PCR with the universal primers M1SS and BC2_uni_R. On the authors' methods: Each sample was normalized by randomly selecting 1 million high-quality reads, each carrying a distinct molecular identifier. Instead of being binned into consensus sequences, reads that shared molecular identifiers were thrown out. MiTCR, set to a Q25 quality threshold and the strictest error-elimination algorithm, was used for CDR3 identification, clonotype clustering and error correction. A nonparametric unseen species model with Euler transformation was used to estimate a lower bound on total TCR beta diversity. TCRdb reran the public reads through fastp at Q25 and MiXCR, keeping productive beta chains. Rows matching on CDR3 protein sequence are summarized as one entry with the most common DNA and genes. The V and J calls and clone size are TCRdb's, not the authors'. Within this sample are about 900,000 distinct CDR3 sequences, with about 48% of them counted one time only. The leading ten clones occupy around 15% of the sample.

The CDR3 numbers 13 residues from cysteine through phenylalanine. Of all the DNA, just the CDR3 is kept, 39 bases in frame from base 1. This clonotype was observed a few times. Its antigen is currently not known. It has no much larger one-base neighbor in the sample; base qualities were not kept. The sequence came from a man aged 25 to 45 in good health. Material: blood. The rearrangement joined TRBV21-1 to TRBJ2-7. TRBV21-1 is shown as a pseudogene. CDR3 protein: CASSKTCSYEQYF. The sequenced DNA is TGTGCCAGCAGCAAAACCTGCTCCTACGAGCAGTACTTC.